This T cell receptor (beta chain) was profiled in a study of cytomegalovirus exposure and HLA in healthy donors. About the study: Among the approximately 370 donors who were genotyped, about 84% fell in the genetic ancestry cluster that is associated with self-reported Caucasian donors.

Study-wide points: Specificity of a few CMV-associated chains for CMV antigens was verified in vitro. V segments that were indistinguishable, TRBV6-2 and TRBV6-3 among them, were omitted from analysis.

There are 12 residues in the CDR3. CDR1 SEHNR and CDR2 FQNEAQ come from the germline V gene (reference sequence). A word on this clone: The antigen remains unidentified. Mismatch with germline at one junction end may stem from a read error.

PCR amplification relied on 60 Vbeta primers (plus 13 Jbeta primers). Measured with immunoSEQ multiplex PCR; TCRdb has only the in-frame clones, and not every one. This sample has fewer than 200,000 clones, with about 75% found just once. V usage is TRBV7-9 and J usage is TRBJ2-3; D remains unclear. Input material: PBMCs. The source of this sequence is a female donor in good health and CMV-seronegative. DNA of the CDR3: TGTGCCAGCAGCTTGCGCACCGATACGCAGTATTTT. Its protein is CASSLRTDTQYF.